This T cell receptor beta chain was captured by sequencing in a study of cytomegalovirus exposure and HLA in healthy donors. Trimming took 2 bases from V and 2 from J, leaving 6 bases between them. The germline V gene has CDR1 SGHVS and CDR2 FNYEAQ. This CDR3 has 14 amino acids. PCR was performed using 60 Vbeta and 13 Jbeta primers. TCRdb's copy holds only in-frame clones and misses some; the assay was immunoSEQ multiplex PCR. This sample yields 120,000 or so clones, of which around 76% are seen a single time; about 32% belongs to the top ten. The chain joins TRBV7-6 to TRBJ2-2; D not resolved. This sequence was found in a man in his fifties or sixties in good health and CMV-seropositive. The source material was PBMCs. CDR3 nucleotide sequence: TGTGCCAGCAGCTTATACAGTAACACCGGGGAGCTGTTTTTT. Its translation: CASSLYSNTGELFF.